Each of the 28 T cell receptor beta chains below was sequenced from the same sample in a study of Ad26.COV2.S vaccination and SARS-CoV-2 variants. The assay was immunoSEQ multiplex PCR, and TCRdb's table has in-frame clones only and misses some. This table holds some 270,000 clones, around 88% found once. The treatment is: roughly 20 received Ad26.COV2.S at low or high dose, single or two shots; 5 received placebo; per-sample allocation not given. Samples analyzed were those drawn on day 63 after the first vaccine or placebo injection. The sample consisted of peripheral blood, taken in a trial of Ad26.COV2.S vaccine versus placebo. The receptors come from a person between 18 and 59 years old who received the Ad26.COV2.S COVID-19 vaccine or a placebo.

V usage is TRBV5-1 and J usage is TRBJ1-4; tentative D call: TRBD1 (6 bases). V lost 2 bases, J lost 4 bases, and 9 bases lay in between. Germline loops: CDR1 SGHRS, CDR2 YFSETQ. The CDR3 extends over 14 amino acids. The CDR3: CASSLQGINEKLFF. Written as DNA, the CDR3 is TGCGCCAGCAGCTTACAGGGAATTAATGAAAAACTGTTTTTT.

This clone has only one observation. The chain recombines TRBV7-9 with TRBJ1-1, with unresolved D. Trimming removed 1 base from V and 1 base from J, with 7 bases in between. The CDR3 loop spans 14 amino acids. Per germline, CDR1 SEHNR and CDR2 FQNEAQ (reference sequence). For the CDR3, the DNA is TGTGCCAGCAGCTTAGTTTCAGGGAACACTGAAGCTTTCTTT. Its translation is CASSLVSGNTEAFF.

The rearrangement joins TRBV12-3 or TRBV12-4 to TRBJ1-1; unclear D gene. V lost 2 bases, J lost 0 bases, and 4 bases lay in between. This CDR3 contains 13 residues. CDR3 bases: TGTGCCAGCAGTTTACGGGTGAACACTGAAGCTTTCTTT. It yields the protein CASSLRVNTEAFF.

This clone was detected only a few times. The chain joins TRBV27 to TRBJ1-4; D unresolved. Germline V CDR1 and CDR2: MNHEY, SMNVEV (reference sequence). The V and J ends lost 5 bases and 3 bases respectively, with 10 bases between them. The CDR3 consists of 14 residues. The CDR3 bases are TGTGCCAGCAGTCGTAAGGTTTCTAATGAAAAACTGTTTTTT. This codes for CASSRKVSNEKLFF.

DNA for the CDR3: TGTGCTAGCAGCCCAGGAACGGGAGGTTTGTCACCCCTCCACTTT. Protein: CASSPGTGGLSPLHF. V is TRBV21-1 and J is TRBJ1-6. TRBV21-1 represents a pseudogene. This CDR3 region has 15 residues.

This chain uses TRBV7-9 with TRBJ2-3; 9 bases are a match to TRBD2. Trimming removed 5 bases from V and 2 bases from J; junction bases left unmatched: 11. This CDR3 has 17 residues. Germline CDR1 is SEHNR and CDR2 is FQNEAQ (reference sequence). CDR3 nucleotide sequence: TGTGCCAGCAGCCCTTGGGGCAGCGGGGGGCCCACAGATACGCAGTATTTT. This gives the protein CASSPWGSGGPTDTQYF.

V and J are TRBV4-2 and TRBJ2-3; 14 bases are shared with TRBD2. Germline CDR1 is LGHNA and CDR2 is YNFKEQ. The CDR3 runs to 20 residues. Trimming cost V 4 bases and J 2 bases; bases outside gene matches: 14. CDR3 DNA sequence: TGTGCCAGCAGCCGAACGGTTGGGACTAGCGGGAGTGGAAACACAGATACGCAGTATTTT. Protein sequence: CASSRTVGTSGSGNTDTQYF.

The chain combines TRBV30 with TRBJ1-5, with D tentatively TRBD1 (6 bases). Germline CDR1 GTSNPN, CDR2 SVGIG (reference sequence). The V end lost 2 bases, the J end lost 2 bases, and 13 bases lay between the germline ends. This CDR3 comprises 15 residues. In DNA form, the CDR3 reads TGTGCCTGGAGTTTAACAGGGATCCGCAATCAGCCCCAGCATTTT. It codes for CAWSLTGIRNQPQHF.

The chain combines TRBV24-1 with TRBJ2-5, with no clear D. The length of the CDR3 is 15 residues. Germline CDR1 and CDR2: KGHDR and SFDVKD. V was trimmed by 5 bases and J by 5 bases, leaving 17 bases between them. CDR3 residues: CATSGAPGVRETQYF. DNA for the CDR3: TGTGCCACCAGTGGCGCCCCAGGAGTAAGGGAGACCCAGTACTTC.

V usage is TRBV6-5 and J usage is TRBJ1-3; no firm D call. This CDR3 is 16 amino acids long. V lost 0 bases to trimming and J lost 3 bases, with 12 bases between them. Germline values: CDR1 MNHEY, CDR2 SVGAGI. In nucleotides, the CDR3 is TGTGCCAGCAGTTACTCCCCCGGAGGATTTGGAAACACCATATATTTT. Protein: CASSYSPGGFGNTIYF.

V gene TRBV5-1 combines with J gene TRBJ1-6; tentatively, D is TRBD1 (6 bases). Germline CDR1 reads SGHRS; CDR2 reads YFSETQ. This CDR3 has 16 amino acids. Between the trimmed V and J ends, which lost 0 bases and 9 bases, there was a span of 16 bases. For the CDR3, the DNA is TGCGCCAGCAGCTTGGGCACAACAGGGAGGGGTTCACCCCTCCACTTT. Residues: CASSLGTTGRGSPLHF.

The chain uses TRBV6-5 and TRBJ2-1; D is perhaps TRBD2 (5 bases). The CDR3 spans 15 residues. V dropped 4 bases and J dropped 4 bases, with 14 bases sitting between them. The germline gives CDR1 MNHEY, CDR2 SVGAGI. CDR3 amino acids: CASSFTFRGYNEQFF. The CDR3 DNA follows: TGTGCCAGCAGTTTTACCTTCCGGGGTTACAATGAGCAGTTCTTC.

This clone was detected only once. The rearrangement joins TRBV5-1 to TRBJ1-1; no definite D call. Per the germline V gene, CDR1 is SGHRS and CDR2 is YFSETQ. Trimming removed 4 bases at V and 0 bases at J, with 16 bases between. This CDR3 is built from 16 residues. The chain's CDR3 is CASSRPDGFMNTEAFF. In nucleotides, the CDR3 is TGCGCCAGCAGCCGTCCGGACGGGTTTATGAACACTGAAGCTTTCTTT.

The chain joins TRBV7-9 to TRBJ2-5; 11 bases fit TRBD1. This CDR3 is built from 16 residues. V lost 3 bases, J lost 5 bases, and 8 bases stayed unmatched. Germline V lookup: CDR1 SEHNR, CDR2 FQNEAQ (reference sequence). CDR3 in DNA: TGTGCCAGCAGCTTGGGGACAGGGGGAATGGCGGAGACCCAGTACTTC. It codes for CASSLGTGGMAETQYF. Supplemented by reference TRBV7-9 and TRBJ2-5, the full variable domain reads DTGVSQNPRHKITKRGQNVTFRCDPISEHNRLYWYRQTLGQGPEFLTYFQNEAQLEKSRLLSDRFSAERPKGSFSTLEIQRTEQGDSAMYLCASSLGTGGMAETQYFGPGTRLLVL.

The chain combines TRBV5-1 with TRBJ2-5, with D possibly being TRBD1 (5 bases). This CDR3 comprises 13 residues. Between the trimmed V and J ends, which lost 3 bases and 4 bases, there was a span of 10 bases. Germline CDR1 and CDR2: SGHRS and YFSETQ. The CDR3 sequence is CASSSDRAETQYF. In DNA form, the CDR3 reads TGCGCCAGCAGCTCCGACAGAGCAGAGACCCAGTACTTC.

On this clone itself: The junction departs from the called germline gene at one end, perhaps through a read error. This chain links TRBV6-1 with TRBJ2-1, with TRBD1 matching over 10 bases. The germline V gene has CDR1 MNHNS and CDR2 SASEGT. The CDR3 sequence is 15 residues long. The CDR3, as DNA: TGTGCCAGCAGGGAAGACAGGGGGCCCAACAATGAGCAGTTCTTC. Protein: CASREDRGPNNEQFF.

The rearrangement uses TRBV29-1 and TRBJ1-5, with TRBD1 identical over 7 bases. V gave up 7 bases and J gave up 7 bases; unmatched junction bases: 16. This CDR3 contains 15 residues. Germline assignment: CDR1 SQVTM and CDR2 ANQGSEA. The CDR3 region has the DNA TGCAGCGCGGACCAGGGGGGGCCCTTCAAACAGCCCCAGCATTTT. It translates to CSADQGGPFKQPQHF.

V and J are TRBV27 and TRBJ1-5; D not resolved. V dropped 5 bases and J dropped 0 bases, with 23 bases sitting between them. The CDR3 extends over 19 amino acids. Germline CDR1 and CDR2: MNHEY and SMNVEV (reference sequence). The CDR3 spells CASSPSGPGETYSNQPQHF. The CDR3 nucleotides read TGTGCCAGCAGTCCTTCGGGCCCAGGCGAGACTTATAGCAATCAGCCCCAGCATTTT.

This rearrangement joins TRBV6-5 to TRBJ1-1; D call uncertain. Trimming removed 0 bases from V and 1 base from J, with 9 bases in between. The CDR3 loop spans 15 amino acids. The germline V gene has CDR1 MNHEY and CDR2 SVGAGI. CDR3 loop: CASSYSGIKNTEAFF. The CDR3 DNA is TGTGCCAGCAGTTACTCCGGCATTAAGAACACTGAAGCTTTCTTT.

The chain combines TRBV4-3 with TRBJ2-6; D is tentatively TRBD1 or TRBD2 (5 bases each). This CDR3 contains 17 residues. Trimming removed 3 bases at V and 0 bases at J, with 12 bases between. CDR1 and CDR2 (germline): LGHNA, YSLEER. In DNA, the CDR3 is TGCGCCAGCAGCCATGGGACCGGGAACTCTGGGGCCAACGTCCTGACTTTC. This translates into CASSHGTGNSGANVLTF.

The sample holds a few counts of this clone. The chain employs TRBV19 and TRBJ2-3; D gene unclear. In germline, CDR1 is LNHDA, CDR2 SQIVND (reference sequence). Between the trimmed V and J ends, which lost 3 bases and 4 bases, there was a span of 2 bases. The CDR3 consists of 11 residues. The CDR3 sequence: CASSIADTQYF. The DNA of the CDR3 is TGTGCCAGTAGTATCGCAGATACGCAGTATTTT.

The chain links TRBV5-6 to TRBJ2-7, with a tentative D call TRBD1 (6 bases). V was cut by 4 bases and J by 3 bases, with 20 bases left in between. This CDR3 region has 16 residues. CDR1 SGHDT and CDR2 YYEEEE come from the germline V gene. The CDR3 DNA follows: TGTGCCAGCAGCCCCGCGAGCCACAGGGTGTTCTACGAGCAGTACTTC. It specifies CASSPASHRVFYEQYF.

The chain recombines TRBV19 with TRBJ1-1; D is unclear. This CDR3 spans 13 amino acids. V lost 6 bases and J 2 bases, leaving 10 bases between the germline ends. Germline V gene data show CDR1 as LNHDA and CDR2 as SQIVND (reference sequence). Here the CDR3 reads CASRFQLNTEAFF. The CDR3 coding sequence is TGTGCCAGTAGATTCCAGTTAAACACTGAAGCTTTCTTT.

V gene TRBV2 combines with J gene TRBJ1-2; 7 bases agree with TRBD1. The CDR3 covers 14 residues. Germline assignment: CDR1 SNHLY and CDR2 FYNNEI. V shed 5 bases, J shed 4 bases, and the junction held 7 bases outside the gene matches. CDR3 region: CASSRDSGSYGYTF. Written as DNA, the CDR3 is TGTGCCAGCAGTAGGGACAGCGGGAGCTATGGCTACACCTTC.

The chain is built from TRBV7-9 and TRBJ2-7, with a possible D match to TRBD1 (6 bases). CDR3 length: 15 residues. CDR1 SEHNR and CDR2 FQNEAQ come from the germline V gene (reference sequence). The V end was cut by 4 bases, the J end by 2 bases, with 15 bases between. CDR3 nucleotides: TGTGCCAGCAGCTACAACACAGGGACCCCCTACGAGCAGTACTTC. Its translation is CASSYNTGTPYEQYF.

The chain links TRBV6-6 to TRBJ2-4; 10 bases line up with TRBD1. Unmatched junction bases numbered 2, after V lost 6 bases and J lost 0 bases. In germline, CDR1 is MNHNY, CDR2 SVGAGI (reference sequence). CDR3 length: 15 amino acids. CDR3 amino acids: CASSRQGAAKNIQYF. DNA of the CDR3: TGTGCCAGCAGCCGACAGGGGGCAGCCAAAAACATTCAGTACTTC.

This chain links TRBV24-1 with TRBJ2-1; D perhaps matches TRBD2 (5 bases). This CDR3 is 15 amino acids long. V was clipped by 5 bases and J by 0 bases, with 10 bases between them. CDR1 and CDR2 (germline): KGHDR, SFDVKD. The DNA for the CDR3 is TGTGCCACCAGTGTCGAGGGTAGCTCCTACAATGAGCAGTTCTTC. Residues: CATSVEGSSYNEQFF.

The V gene is TRBV7-3, the J gene TRBJ2-3; D unclear. The germline CDR1 and CDR2 sequences are SGHTA and FQGTGA. The V end lost 1 base, the J end lost 0 bases, and 11 bases lay between the germline ends. This CDR3 contains 16 residues. CDR3 residues: CASSLRVTGSTDTQYF. Here the CDR3 DNA reads TGTGCCAGCAGCTTAAGGGTGACCGGAAGCACAGATACGCAGTATTTT.